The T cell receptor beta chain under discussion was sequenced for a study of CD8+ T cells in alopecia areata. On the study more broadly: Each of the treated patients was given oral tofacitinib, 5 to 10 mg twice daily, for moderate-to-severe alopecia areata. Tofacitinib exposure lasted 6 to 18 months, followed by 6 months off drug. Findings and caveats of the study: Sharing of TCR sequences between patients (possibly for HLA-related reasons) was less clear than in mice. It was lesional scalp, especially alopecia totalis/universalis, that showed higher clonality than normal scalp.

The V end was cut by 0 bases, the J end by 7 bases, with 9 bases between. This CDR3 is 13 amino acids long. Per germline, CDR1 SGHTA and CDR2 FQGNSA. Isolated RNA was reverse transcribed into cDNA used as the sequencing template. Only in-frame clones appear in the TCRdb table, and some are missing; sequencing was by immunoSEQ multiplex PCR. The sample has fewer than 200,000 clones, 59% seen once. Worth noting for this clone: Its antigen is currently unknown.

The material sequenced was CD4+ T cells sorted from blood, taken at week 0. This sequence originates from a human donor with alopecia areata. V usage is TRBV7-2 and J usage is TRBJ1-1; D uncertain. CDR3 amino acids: CASSLATWFEAFF. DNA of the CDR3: TGTGCCAGCAGCTTAGCGACGTGGTTTGAAGCTTTCTTT.